The 32 T cell receptor beta chains in this list originate from one sample, sequenced in a study of T-cell reconstitution after alpha-beta-depleted transplantation in children. Unique molecular identifiers were built into the TCRbeta library. One entry per CDR3 protein, called by TCRdb with MiXCR from the PCR reads. Counted here are 200,000 to 250,000 distinct CDR3 sequences, 12% occurring once; the ten biggest clones make up approximately 2.9%. The sequenced sample was PBMCs from the stem cell graft donor, obtained from the stem cell graft. The source is a human donor who donated a stem cell graft to a child with acute lymphoblastic leukemia.

This clonotype was picked up many times. This rearrangement joins TRBV20-1 to TRBJ2-1; 7 bases agree with TRBD2. CDR1 and CDR2 (germline): DFQATT, SNEGSKA (reference sequence). The CDR3 has 13 residues. V was clipped by 0 bases and J by 7 bases; unmatched bases: 3. In nucleotides, the CDR3 is TGCAGTGCTAGAGAAGGGCGGGAGAATGAGCAGTTCTTC. Its protein is CSAREGRENEQFF.

This clonotype was seen at least ten times. The rearrangement links TRBV7-9 to TRBJ2-2; D is ambiguous. CDR1 and CDR2 from the germline V gene are SEHNR and FQNEAQ (reference sequence). The length of the CDR3 is 13 residues. The V end lost 2 bases, the J end lost 6 bases, and 7 bases lay between the germline ends. CDR3 DNA sequence: TGTGCCAGCAGCTTACCGAGCCCCGGGGAGCTGTTTTTT. Protein sequence: CASSLPSPGELFF.

Many counts were recorded for this clonotype. J is TRBJ2-3 and V is TRBV27; TRBD2 matches at 11 bases. The V segment lost 4 bases and the J segment 2 bases; nucleotides outside the gene matches: 17. The V gene's germline CDR1 is MNHEY and CDR2 SMNVEV (reference sequence). This CDR3 has 20 amino acids. The CDR3 protein is CASSSLPGLADPQYTDTQYF. In DNA, the CDR3 is TGTGCCAGCAGTTCACTTCCGGGACTAGCGGACCCCCAATACACAGATACGCAGTATTTT.

The J gene is TRBJ2-5, the V gene TRBV10-3; a weak D match, TRBD1 (5 bases). Deletions cut 4 bases from V and 2 bases from J, with 14 bases between. The CDR3 spans 15 residues. CDR1 is ENHRY, CDR2 SYGVKD, per germline. The CDR3 reads CAISGAGQTQETQYF. In nucleotides, the CDR3 is TGTGCCATCAGTGGGGCCGGACAAACTCAAGAGACCCAGTACTTC.

This clonotype has at least ten counts. The V and J genes are TRBV10-3 and TRBJ1-5; D gene ambiguous. This CDR3 is built from 12 residues. The germline gives CDR1 ENHRY, CDR2 SYGVKD. V was shortened by 3 bases and J by 4 bases, with 4 bases between the two germline ends. CDR3: CAISEGNQPQHF. The CDR3 nucleotides are TGTGCCATCAGTGAAGGAAATCAGCCCCAGCATTTT.

This clonotype was detected many times. The chain employs TRBV29-1 and TRBJ2-5, with TRBD1 as a possible D gene (6 bases). This CDR3 has 12 amino acids. Germline V gene data show CDR1 as SQVTM and CDR2 as ANQGSEA. Trimming took off 7 bases at V and 5 bases at J, with 14 bases between the two ends. CDR3 amino acids: CSDAGAGETQYF. The CDR3 DNA reads as TGCAGCGACGCAGGGGCTGGGGAGACCCAGTACTTC.

Only a few counts were recorded for this clonotype. A much larger clone differs from this one at a single base, so this may be a read error. J is TRBJ2-6 and V is TRBV5-1; perhaps TRBD2 as D (5 bases). CDR1 is SGHRS, CDR2 YFSETQ, per germline. The CDR3 covers 19 residues. CDR3 DNA: TGCGACAGCAGCTTGAGGTCTCAGGTCCGGGGCTCTGGGGCCAACGTCCTGACTTTC. Translated, it gives CDSSLRSQVRGSGANVLTF.

This clonotype was observed at least ten times. This chain links TRBV20-1 with TRBJ2-1; no definite D call. CDR1 and CDR2 from the germline V gene are DFQATT and SNEGSKA (reference sequence). The CDR3 sequence is 14 residues long. V was clipped by 2 bases and J by 11 bases, with 19 bases between them. The CDR3 coding sequence is TGCAGTGCTAGACCTCCCACATCGGCGATGCAGCAGTTCTTC. Translation gives CSARPPTSAMQQFF.

This clonotype was observed at least ten times. The V call is TRBV4-3, the J call TRBJ2-3; no reliable D call. V lost 0 bases and J 4 bases, leaving 11 bases between the germline ends. Germline CDR1 and CDR2: LGHNA and YSLEER. The CDR3 is made up of 15 amino acids. CDR3 DNA: TGCGCCAGCAGCCAAGAGAGCGTAGAAGCAGATACGCAGTATTTT. This codes for CASSQESVEADTQYF.

The chain carries TRBV28 and TRBJ1-5; D gene uncertain. The CDR3 is 14 amino acids. V lost 3 bases to trimming and J lost 9 bases, with 15 bases between them. CDR1 and CDR2 (germline): MDHEN, SYDVKM. The CDR3 region has the DNA TGTGCCAGCAGTTTCGAAGGGTACTCGCCGCCCCAGCATTTT. It yields the protein CASSFEGYSPPQHF.

This clonotype was counted ten times or more. The chain combines TRBV7-2 with TRBJ1-2; 8 bases line up with TRBD1. The CDR3 has 15 amino acids. Germline CDR1 reads SGHTA; CDR2 reads FQGNSA. The junction had 7 bases not matched to a gene; V was cut back by 5 bases and J by 2 bases. CDR3 sequence: CASSPETGANYGYTF. The CDR3 coding sequence is TGTGCCAGCAGCCCTGAGACAGGGGCAAACTATGGCTACACCTTC.

This clonotype was seen a few times. The chain has TRBV30 and TRBJ2-7, with D perhaps TRBD1 or TRBD2 (5 bases each). Germline V CDR1 and CDR2: GTSNPN, SVGIG (reference sequence). The CDR3 spans 11 residues. Trimming left V 8 bases short and J 1 base short, with 9 bases between. CDR3 amino acids: CARGTSYEQYF. CDR3 in DNA: TGTGCCCGAGGGACGTCCTACGAGCAGTACTTC. Complete variable domain (other parts from reference TRBV30 and TRBJ2-7): SQTIHQWPATLVQPVGSPLSLECTVEGTSNPNLYWYRQAAGRGLQLLFYSVGIGQISSEVPQNLSASRPQDRQFILSSKKLLLSDSGFYLCARGTSYEQYFGPGTRLTVT.

In this sample, this clonotype turned up many times. The chain recombines TRBV2 with TRBJ1-6, with D unclear. Germline V gene lookup returns CDR1 SNHLY and CDR2 FYNNEI. This CDR3 is 15 amino acids long. V lost 2 bases and J lost 5, with 10 bases in between. CDR3 nucleotide sequence: TGTGCCAGCAGTGAACGGGGAAACAATAATTCACCCCTCCACTTT. Encoded protein: CASSERGNNNSPLHF.

This clonotype was detected many times. The J gene is TRBJ2-3, the V gene TRBV5-5; possibly TRBD1 or TRBD2 for D (5 bases each). From germline, CDR1 is SGHKS and CDR2 YYEKEE (reference sequence). The CDR3 sequence is 16 residues long. Trimming took off 4 bases at V and 0 bases at J, with 15 bases between the two ends. Here the CDR3 DNA reads TGTGCCAGCAGCCTTTGGACGAGGGGTAGCACAGATACGCAGTATTTT. It encodes CASSLWTRGSTDTQYF.

This clonotype occurred a few times. The V call is TRBV6-2 or TRBV6-3, the J call TRBJ2-7; 9 bases match TRBD2. Trimming cost V 2 bases and J 7 bases; bases outside gene matches: 9. The CDR3 extends over 15 amino acids. CDR1 MNHEY and CDR2 SVGEGT come from the germline V gene. CDR3 in DNA: TGTGCCAGCAGTTACGGGGCTAGCGGGACTAGGGAGCAGTACTTC. Residues: CASSYGASGTREQYF.

At least ten counts were recorded for this clonotype. The chain recombines TRBV6-1 with TRBJ2-5; D is perhaps TRBD2 (6 bases). This CDR3 contains 14 residues. Trimming took 3 bases from V and 3 from J, leaving 11 bases between them. CDR1 and CDR2 from the germline V gene are MNHNS and SASEGT. CDR3: CASSEFGGKETQYF. The CDR3 bases are TGTGCCAGCAGTGAGTTTGGAGGGAAAGAGACCCAGTACTTC.

In its sample, this clonotype was seen once. A much larger clone lies one base from this, so it may be a read error. This chain uses TRBV7-9 with TRBJ2-3; perhaps TRBD1 as D (7 bases). The CDR3 length is 17 residues. The germline V and J ends were trimmed by 4 bases and 2 bases, with 19 bases remaining between them. The germline V gene has CDR1 SEHNR and CDR2 FQNEAQ (reference sequence). As DNA, the CDR3 is TGTGCCAGCAGCTCCTTTTGGACAGGAGGGAACACAGATACGCAGTATTTT. Amino acid sequence: CASSSFWTGGNTDTQYF.

This clonotype was counted ten times or more. For the CDR3, the DNA is TGCAGCGTCCGACCGGGGGGGCCGAATCAGCCCCAGCATTTT. As protein: CSVRPGGPNQPQHF. The V gene is TRBV29-1, the J gene TRBJ1-5; a possible D gene is TRBD1 (6 bases). This CDR3 has 14 residues. In germline, CDR1 is SQVTM, CDR2 ANQGSEA. Trimming pared 6 bases from V and 4 bases from J, leaving 16 bases between.

This clonotype was seen only a few times. This chain connects TRBV7-8 to TRBJ2-7, with D tentatively TRBD1 or TRBD2 (7 bases each). The CDR3 runs to 16 residues. The V gene's germline CDR1 is SGHVS and CDR2 FQNEAQ. Trimming cost V 2 bases and J 2 bases, with 16 bases left between them. The CDR3 loop reads CASSLIPRGGPYEQYF. The CDR3 DNA follows: TGTGCCAGCAGCTTAATCCCCAGGGGGGGCCCCTACGAGCAGTACTTC.

This clonotype was recorded a few times. The rearrangement joins TRBV5-5 to TRBJ1-2; 7 bases fit TRBD1. This CDR3 comprises 14 residues. The ends lost 5 bases at V and 6 bases at J; junction bases unmatched: 10. CDR1 SGHKS and CDR2 YYEKEE come from the germline V gene (reference sequence). The CDR3 coding sequence is TGTGCCAGCAGTAGCCCGACAGGGAGGGATGGCTACACCTTC. Amino acids: CASSSPTGRDGYTF. Full variable domain (remainder filled in from reference TRBV5-5 and TRBJ1-2): DAGVTQSPTHLIKTRGQQVTLRCSPISGHKSVSWYQQVLGQGPQFIFQYYEKEERGRGNFPDRFSARQFPNYSSELNVNALLLGDSALYLCASSSPTGRDGYTFGSGTRLTVV.

There are many counts of this clonotype. The chain carries TRBV20-1 and TRBJ2-2, with a weak D call TRBD2 (5 bases). V was clipped by 7 bases and J by 1 base, with 13 bases between them. The CDR3 has 14 residues. Germline V CDR1 and CDR2: DFQATT, SNEGSKA (reference sequence). CDR3 DNA sequence: TGCAGTGGATCCGTCCGGGGGAACACCGGGGAGCTGTTTTTT. Protein product: CSGSVRGNTGELFF.

This clonotype was seen many times. This chain uses TRBV7-9 with TRBJ1-1, with TRBD1 matching over 10 bases. CDR3 length: 18 residues. Unmatched junction bases numbered 16, after V lost 1 base and J lost 8 bases. CDR1 and CDR2 (germline): SEHNR, FQNEAQ (reference sequence). The CDR3 DNA sequence: TGTGCCAGCAGCTTAGACGTTCTCGGGACAGGGGAATCACGGGAAGCTTTCTTT. It specifies CASSLDVLGTGESREAFF.

This clonotype was observed at least ten times. The rearrangement joins TRBV9 to TRBJ2-3, with 8 bases matching TRBD2. Per germline, CDR1 SGDLS and CDR2 YYNGEE. Trimming took 4 bases from V and 2 from J; bases not matched to a gene: 6. The CDR3 has 15 amino acids. CDR3 nucleotides: TGTGCCAGCAGCTTTAGCGGGGAGTTCACAGATACGCAGTATTTT. Translating gives CASSFSGEFTDTQYF.

This clonotype was counted ten times or more. V usage is TRBV12-3 or TRBV12-4 and J usage is TRBJ2-2; unclear D gene. This CDR3 has 12 amino acids. The ends were cut back, 5 bases at V and 7 bases at J, with 8 bases in the middle. CDR3 residues: CASSDTVGELFF. The CDR3 nucleotides read TGTGCCAGCAGTGATACAGTCGGGGAGCTGTTTTTT.

This clonotype has a handful of counts. The genes are TRBV4-3 and TRBJ2-2; D may correspond to TRBD1 or TRBD2 (5 bases each). The germline gives CDR1 LGHNA, CDR2 YSLEER. The CDR3 extends over 15 amino acids. Trimming took off 0 bases at V and 4 bases at J, with 9 bases between the two ends. The CDR3 DNA reads as TGCGCCAGCAGCCAAGATAAAGGGACCACCGGGGAGCTGTTTTTT. Translated: CASSQDKGTTGELFF.

At least ten counts were recorded for this clonotype. The rearrangement links TRBV6-4 to TRBJ2-1, with TRBD2 matching 10 bases. The V gene's germline CDR1 is MRHNA and CDR2 SNTAGT. The CDR3 runs to 15 residues. V shed 3 bases and J 4 bases; nucleotides not matched to a gene: 3. The CDR3 loop is CASSETSGAYNEQFF. The CDR3 DNA reads as TGTGCCAGCAGTGAAACTAGCGGGGCTTACAATGAGCAGTTCTTC.

This clonotype was observed many times. V gene TRBV5-1 combines with J gene TRBJ2-7; no definite D call. V lost 2 bases to trimming and J lost 3 bases, with 6 bases between them. Per the germline V gene, CDR1 is SGHRS and CDR2 is YFSETQ. The CDR3 is 12 amino acids. The chain's CDR3 is CASSFDFYEQYF. In DNA form, the CDR3 reads TGCGCCAGCAGCTTCGACTTCTACGAGCAGTACTTC.

This clonotype was observed at least ten times. This chain links TRBV5-5 with TRBJ2-2; unclear D gene. Germline V gives CDR1 SGHKS, CDR2 YYEKEE (reference sequence). Deletions cut 0 bases from V and 9 bases from J, with 9 bases between. The CDR3 sequence is 13 residues long. As DNA, the CDR3 is TGTGCCAGCAGCTTGGTCAGCGAGCGGGAGCTGTTTTTT. It encodes CASSLVSERELFF.

The chain has TRBV19 and TRBJ1-5; D gene uncertain. Germline CDR1 and CDR2: LNHDA and SQIVND (reference sequence). Trimming shortened V by 5 bases and J by 0 bases, and 8 bases separated the two germline ends. The length of the CDR3 is 14 residues. The CDR3 reads CASSGTASNQPQHF. Here the CDR3 DNA reads TGTGCCAGTAGTGGCACGGCTAGCAATCAGCCCCAGCATTTT.

This clonotype has a count of ten or more. V usage is TRBV7-9 and J usage is TRBJ2-7, with D perhaps TRBD2 (5 bases). V dropped 1 base and J dropped 5 bases, with 12 bases sitting between them. From germline, CDR1 is SEHNR and CDR2 FQNEAQ (reference sequence). This CDR3 region has 14 residues. The DNA of the CDR3 is TGTGCCAGCAGCTTAGATACGGGGTTCCACGAGCAGTACTTC. Translating it yields CASSLDTGFHEQYF. Supplemented by reference TRBV7-9 and TRBJ2-7, the full variable domain reads DTGVSQNPRHKITKRGQNVTFRCDPISEHNRLYWYRQTLGQGPEFLTYFQNEAQLEKSRLLSDRFSAERPKGSFSTLEIQRTEQGDSAMYLCASSLDTGFHEQYFGPGTRLTVT.

The CDR3 DNA follows: TGCAGTGCTAGAGATACTCGCGGGCGGCGCTACGAGCAGTACTTC. Amino acid sequence: CSARDTRGRRYEQYF. This chain links TRBV20-1 with TRBJ2-7, with D tentatively TRBD2 (5 bases). With 0 bases removed from V and 3 bases from J, the gap between germline ends came to 15 bases. The CDR3 is made up of 15 amino acids. The V gene's germline CDR1 is DFQATT and CDR2 SNEGSKA (reference sequence).

The sample holds a few counts of this clonotype. The chain combines TRBV19 with TRBJ1-5, with D uncertain. With 5 bases removed from V and 4 bases from J, the gap between germline ends came to 18 bases. Germline CDR1 reads LNHDA; CDR2 reads SQIVND (reference sequence). The CDR3 loop spans 16 amino acids. For the CDR3, the DNA is TGTGCCAGTAGTCCGACGACTGCCCACGTTAATCAGCCCCAGCATTTT. It yields the protein CASSPTTAHVNQPQHF.